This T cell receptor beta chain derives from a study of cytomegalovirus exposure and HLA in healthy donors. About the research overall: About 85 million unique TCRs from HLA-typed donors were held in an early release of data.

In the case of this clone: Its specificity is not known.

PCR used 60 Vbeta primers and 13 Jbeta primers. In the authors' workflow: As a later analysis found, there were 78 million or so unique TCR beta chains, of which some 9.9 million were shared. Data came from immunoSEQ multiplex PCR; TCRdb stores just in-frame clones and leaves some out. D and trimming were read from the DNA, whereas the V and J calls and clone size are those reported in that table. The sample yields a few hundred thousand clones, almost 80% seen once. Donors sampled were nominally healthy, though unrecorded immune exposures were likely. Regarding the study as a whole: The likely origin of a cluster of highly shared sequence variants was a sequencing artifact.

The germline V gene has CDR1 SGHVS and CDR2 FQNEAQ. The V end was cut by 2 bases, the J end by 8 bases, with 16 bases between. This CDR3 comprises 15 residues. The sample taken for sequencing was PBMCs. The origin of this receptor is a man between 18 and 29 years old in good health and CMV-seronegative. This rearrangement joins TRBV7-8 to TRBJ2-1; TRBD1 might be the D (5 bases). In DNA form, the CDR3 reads TGTGCCAGCAGCTTAACGGCAGGGTGGCATCATGAGCAGTTCTTC. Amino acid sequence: CASSLTAGWHHEQFF.